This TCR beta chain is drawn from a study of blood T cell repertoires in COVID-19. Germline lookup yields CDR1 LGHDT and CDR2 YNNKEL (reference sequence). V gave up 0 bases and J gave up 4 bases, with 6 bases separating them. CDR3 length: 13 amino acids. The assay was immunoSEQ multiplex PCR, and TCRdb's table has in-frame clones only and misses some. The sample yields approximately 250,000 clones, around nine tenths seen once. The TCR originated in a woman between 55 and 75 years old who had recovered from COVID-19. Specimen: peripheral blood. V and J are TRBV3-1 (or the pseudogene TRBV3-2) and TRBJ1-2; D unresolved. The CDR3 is CASSQDLGYGYTF. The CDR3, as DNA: TGTGCCAGCAGCCAAGATCTCGGCTATGGCTACACCTTC.